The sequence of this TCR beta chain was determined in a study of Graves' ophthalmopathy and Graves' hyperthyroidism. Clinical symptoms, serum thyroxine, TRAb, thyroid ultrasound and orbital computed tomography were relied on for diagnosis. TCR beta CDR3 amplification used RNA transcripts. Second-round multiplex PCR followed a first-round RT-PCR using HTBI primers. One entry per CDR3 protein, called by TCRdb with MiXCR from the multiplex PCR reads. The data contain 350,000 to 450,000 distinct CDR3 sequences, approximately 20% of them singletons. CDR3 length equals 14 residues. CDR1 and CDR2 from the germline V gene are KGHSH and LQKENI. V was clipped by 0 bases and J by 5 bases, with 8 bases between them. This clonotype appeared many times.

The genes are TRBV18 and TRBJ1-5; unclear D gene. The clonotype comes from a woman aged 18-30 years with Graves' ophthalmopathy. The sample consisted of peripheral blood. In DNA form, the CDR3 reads TGTGCCAGCTCACCACCGTATAGGGATCAGCCCCAGCATTTT. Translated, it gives CASSPPYRDQPQHF.